This T cell receptor (beta chain) stems from a study of CD8+ T cells in alopecia areata. CDR3 length: 19 amino acids. V dropped 4 bases and J dropped 1; count of bases not matched to a gene: 13. The V gene's germline CDR1 is SGHAT and CDR2 FQNNGV. TCR sequencing used cDNA made by reverse transcription of extracted RNA. TCRdb keeps only in-frame clones here, not all; method: immunoSEQ multiplex PCR. This table holds 150,000 or so clones, 47% found once. The sample taken for sequencing was CD4+ T cells sorted from blood. This clonotype was sampled from a human donor with alopecia areata. The chain has TRBV11-2 and TRBJ2-3, with 11 bases identical to TRBD2. CDR3 nucleotides: TGTGCCAGCAGCTCCCCGGGACTAGCGGCAACGGGCGGCACAGATACGCAGTATTTT. Amino acids: CASSSPGLAATGGTDTQYF.